The entry below gives a single T cell receptor (beta chain) sequence along with its context. What it binds is unknown. The record originates from a study of T cell responses to AZD1222 COVID-19 vaccine. Broader study findings: Two AZD1222 doses significantly raised spike-specific TCR breadth and depth over controls. Baseline testing showed seropositivity in only six or seven AZD1222 recipients. The reported proportion of spike-specific TCRs targeting unmutated variant regions was nearly half.

CDR1 and CDR2 (germline): SGHTA, FQGTGA. The ends were cut back, 2 bases at V and 8 bases at J, with 10 bases in the middle. CDR3 size: 14 residues. Repertoires were generated with immunoSEQ multiplex PCR, while TCRdb's copy carries only in-frame clones and drops some. In the table there are more than 85,000 clones, about 87% of which are singletons. The chain employs TRBV7-3 and TRBJ1-6; D is possibly TRBD1 (5 bases). The sequence was collected from an adult who received the AZD1222 COVID-19 vaccine. Sample: peripheral blood, taken 28 days after the second AZD1222 dose. The CDR3 DNA reads TGTGCCAGCAGCTTAGGGGGACGGGATTCACCCCTCCACTTT. It encodes CASSLGGRDSPLHF.